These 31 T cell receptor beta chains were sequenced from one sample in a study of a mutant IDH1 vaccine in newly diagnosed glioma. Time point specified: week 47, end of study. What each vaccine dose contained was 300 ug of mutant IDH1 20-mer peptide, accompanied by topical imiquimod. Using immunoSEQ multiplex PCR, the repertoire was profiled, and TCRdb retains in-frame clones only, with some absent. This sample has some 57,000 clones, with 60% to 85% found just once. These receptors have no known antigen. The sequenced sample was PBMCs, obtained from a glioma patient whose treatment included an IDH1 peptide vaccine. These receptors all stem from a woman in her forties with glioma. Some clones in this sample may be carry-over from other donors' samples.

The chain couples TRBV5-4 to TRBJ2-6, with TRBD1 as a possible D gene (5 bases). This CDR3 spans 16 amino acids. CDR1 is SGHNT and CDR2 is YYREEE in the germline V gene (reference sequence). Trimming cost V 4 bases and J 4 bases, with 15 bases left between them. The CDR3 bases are TGTGCCAGCAGCCTCGCCATAGGGGCCGGGGCCAACGTCCTGACTTTC. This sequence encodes CASSLAIGAGANVLTF.

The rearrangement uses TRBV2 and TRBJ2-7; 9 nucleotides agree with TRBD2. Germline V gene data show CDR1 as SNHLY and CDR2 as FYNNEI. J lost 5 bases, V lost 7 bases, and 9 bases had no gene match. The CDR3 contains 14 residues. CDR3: CASIWRGGAHEQYF. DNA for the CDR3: TGTGCCAGCATCTGGCGGGGGGGTGCCCACGAGCAGTACTTC.

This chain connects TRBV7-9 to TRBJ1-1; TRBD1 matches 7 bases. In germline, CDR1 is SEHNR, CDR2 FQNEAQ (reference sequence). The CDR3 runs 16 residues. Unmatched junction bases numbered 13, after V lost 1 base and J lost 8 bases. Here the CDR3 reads CASSLVRGSTGREAFF. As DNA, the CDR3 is TGTGCCAGCAGCTTAGTTAGGGGGTCGACAGGGCGGGAAGCTTTCTTT.

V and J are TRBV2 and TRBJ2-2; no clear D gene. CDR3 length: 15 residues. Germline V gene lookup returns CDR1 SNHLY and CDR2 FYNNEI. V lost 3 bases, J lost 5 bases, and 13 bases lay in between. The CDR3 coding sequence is TGTGCCAGCAGTGAGACCCCTAAGGGTACCGGGGAGCTGTTTTTT. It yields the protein CASSETPKGTGELFF.

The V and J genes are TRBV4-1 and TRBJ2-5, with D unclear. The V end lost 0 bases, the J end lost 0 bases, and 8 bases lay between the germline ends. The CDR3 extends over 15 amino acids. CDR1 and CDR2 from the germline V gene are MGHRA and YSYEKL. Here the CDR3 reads CASSQDRSYQETQYF. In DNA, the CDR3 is TGCGCCAGCAGCCAAGACAGATCGTACCAAGAGACCCAGTACTTC.

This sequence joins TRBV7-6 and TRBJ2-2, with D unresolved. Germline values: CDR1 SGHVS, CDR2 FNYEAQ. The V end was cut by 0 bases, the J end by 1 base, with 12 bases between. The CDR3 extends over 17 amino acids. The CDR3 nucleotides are TGTGCCAGCAGCTTAGCGTTGGGAAACAGGAACACCGGGGAGCTGTTTTTT. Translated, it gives CASSLALGNRNTGELFF.

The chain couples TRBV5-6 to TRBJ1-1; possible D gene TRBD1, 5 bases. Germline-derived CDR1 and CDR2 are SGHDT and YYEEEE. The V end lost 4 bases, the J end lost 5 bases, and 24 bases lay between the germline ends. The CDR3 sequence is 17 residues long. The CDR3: CASSAAPETVLGTEAFF. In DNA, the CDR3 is TGTGCCAGCAGCGCCGCCCCCGAGACAGTTTTGGGGACTGAAGCTTTCTTT.

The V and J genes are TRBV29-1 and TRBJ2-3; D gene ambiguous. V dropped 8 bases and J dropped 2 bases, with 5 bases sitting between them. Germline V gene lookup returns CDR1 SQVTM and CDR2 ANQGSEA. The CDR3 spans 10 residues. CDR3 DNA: TGCAGCATGGACACAGATACGCAGTATTTT. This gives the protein CSMDTDTQYF.

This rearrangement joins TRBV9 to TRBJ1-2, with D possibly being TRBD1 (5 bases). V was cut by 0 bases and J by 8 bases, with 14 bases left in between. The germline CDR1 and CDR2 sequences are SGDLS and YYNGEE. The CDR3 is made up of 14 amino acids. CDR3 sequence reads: CASSVGAVGGGYTF. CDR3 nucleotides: TGTGCCAGCAGCGTAGGGGCAGTTGGGGGAGGCTACACCTTC.

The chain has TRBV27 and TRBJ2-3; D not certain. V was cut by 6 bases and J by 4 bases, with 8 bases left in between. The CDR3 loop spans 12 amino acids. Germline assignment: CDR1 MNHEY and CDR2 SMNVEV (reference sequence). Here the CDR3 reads CASSPRSDTQYF. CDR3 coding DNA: TGTGCCAGCAGCCCCCGGTCAGATACGCAGTATTTT.

DNA for the CDR3: TGTGCCAGCATGAGGACGGCCTATAATTCACCCCTCCACTTT. This gives the protein CASMRTAYNSPLHF. J is TRBJ1-6 and V is TRBV2; D remains ambiguous. Germline V gene lookup returns CDR1 SNHLY and CDR2 FYNNEI. V lost 7 bases and J lost 2, with 9 bases in between. The CDR3 covers 14 residues.

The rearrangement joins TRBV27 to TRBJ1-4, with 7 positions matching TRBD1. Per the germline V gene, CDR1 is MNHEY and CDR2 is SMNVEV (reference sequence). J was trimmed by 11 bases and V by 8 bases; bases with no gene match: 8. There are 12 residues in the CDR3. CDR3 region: CASGQGVEKLFF. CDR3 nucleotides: TGTGCCAGCGGGCAGGGGGTGGAGAAACTGTTTTTT.

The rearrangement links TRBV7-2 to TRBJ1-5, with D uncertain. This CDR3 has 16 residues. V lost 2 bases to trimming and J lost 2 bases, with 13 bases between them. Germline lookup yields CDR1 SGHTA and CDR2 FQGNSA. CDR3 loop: CASSLMGPGGNQPQHF. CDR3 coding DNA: TGTGCCAGCAGCTTAATGGGTCCTGGGGGCAATCAGCCCCAGCATTTT.

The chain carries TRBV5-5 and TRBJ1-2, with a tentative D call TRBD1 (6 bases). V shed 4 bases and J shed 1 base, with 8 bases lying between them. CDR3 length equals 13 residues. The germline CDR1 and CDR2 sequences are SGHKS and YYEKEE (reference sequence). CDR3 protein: CASSRTDNYGYTF. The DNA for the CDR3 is TGTGCCAGCAGCCGGACAGATAACTATGGCTACACCTTC.

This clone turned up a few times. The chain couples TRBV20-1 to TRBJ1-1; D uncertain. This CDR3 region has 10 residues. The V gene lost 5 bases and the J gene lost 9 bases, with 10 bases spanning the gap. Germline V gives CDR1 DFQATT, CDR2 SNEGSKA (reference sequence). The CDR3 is CSAVRHKAFF. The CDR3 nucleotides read TGCAGTGCTGTAAGACATAAAGCTTTCTTT.

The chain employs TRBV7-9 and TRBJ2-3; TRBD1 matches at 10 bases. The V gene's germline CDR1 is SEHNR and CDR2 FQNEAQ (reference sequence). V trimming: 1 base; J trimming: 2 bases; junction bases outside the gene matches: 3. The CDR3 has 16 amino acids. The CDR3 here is CASSLVGTGATDTQYF. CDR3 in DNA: TGTGCCAGCAGCTTAGTCGGGACAGGGGCCACAGATACGCAGTATTTT.

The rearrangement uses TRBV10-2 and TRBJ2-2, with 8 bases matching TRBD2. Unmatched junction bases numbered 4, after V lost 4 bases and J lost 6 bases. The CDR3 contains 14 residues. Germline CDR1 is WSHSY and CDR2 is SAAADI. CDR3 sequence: CASSAGGPSGELFF. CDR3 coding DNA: TGCGCCAGCAGTGCGGGGGGGCCTTCCGGGGAGCTGTTTTTT.

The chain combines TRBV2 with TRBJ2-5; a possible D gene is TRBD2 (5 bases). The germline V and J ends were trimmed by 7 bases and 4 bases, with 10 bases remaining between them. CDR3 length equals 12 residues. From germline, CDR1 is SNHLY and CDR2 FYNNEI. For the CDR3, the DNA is TGTGCCAGCAAGAGGGAGCTAGAGACCCAGTACTTC. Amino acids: CASKRELETQYF.

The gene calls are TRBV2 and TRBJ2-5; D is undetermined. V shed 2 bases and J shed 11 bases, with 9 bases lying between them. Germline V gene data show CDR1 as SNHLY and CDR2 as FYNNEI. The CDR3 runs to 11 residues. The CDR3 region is CASSEPSQQYF. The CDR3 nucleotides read TGTGCCAGCAGTGAACCAAGCCAACAGTACTTC.

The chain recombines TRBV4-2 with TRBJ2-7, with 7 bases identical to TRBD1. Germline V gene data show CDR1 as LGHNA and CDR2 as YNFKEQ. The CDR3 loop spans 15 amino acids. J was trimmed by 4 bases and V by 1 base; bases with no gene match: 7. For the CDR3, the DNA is TGTGCCAGCAGCCAAGTTGACACAGGGGCGTACGAGCAGTACTTC. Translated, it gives CASSQVDTGAYEQYF.

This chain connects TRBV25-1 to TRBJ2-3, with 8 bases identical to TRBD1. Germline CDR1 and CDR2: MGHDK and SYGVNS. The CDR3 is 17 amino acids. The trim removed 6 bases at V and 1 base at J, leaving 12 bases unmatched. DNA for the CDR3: TGTGCCAGCAGCCGAAGCCCGGCAGGGGGCCGCACAGATACGCAGTATTTT. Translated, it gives CASSRSPAGGRTDTQYF.

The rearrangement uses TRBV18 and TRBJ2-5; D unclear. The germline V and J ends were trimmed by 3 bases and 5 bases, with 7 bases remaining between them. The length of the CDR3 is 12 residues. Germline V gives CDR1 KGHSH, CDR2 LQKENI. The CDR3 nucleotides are TGTGCCAGCTCACCTCGGGCGGAGACCCAGTACTTC. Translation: CASSPRAETQYF.

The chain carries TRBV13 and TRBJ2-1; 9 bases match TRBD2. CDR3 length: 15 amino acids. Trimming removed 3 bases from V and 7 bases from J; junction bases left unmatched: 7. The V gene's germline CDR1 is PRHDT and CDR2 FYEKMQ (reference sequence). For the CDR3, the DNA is TGTGCCAGCAGCTTCGGGCGGGGGGGCAGGAATGAGCAGTTCTTC. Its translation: CASSFGRGGRNEQFF.

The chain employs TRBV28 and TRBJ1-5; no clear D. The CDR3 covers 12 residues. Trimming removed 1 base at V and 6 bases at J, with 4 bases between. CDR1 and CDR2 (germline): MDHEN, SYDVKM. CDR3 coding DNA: TGTGCCAGCAGTTTATCCGGTCAGCCCCAGCATTTT. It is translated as CASSLSGQPQHF. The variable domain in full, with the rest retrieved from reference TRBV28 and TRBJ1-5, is DVKVTQSSRYLVKRTGEKVFLECVQDMDHENMFWYRQDPGLGLRLIYFSYDVKMKEKGDIPEGYSVSREKKERFSLILESASTNQTSMYLCASSLSGQPQHFGDGTRLSIL.

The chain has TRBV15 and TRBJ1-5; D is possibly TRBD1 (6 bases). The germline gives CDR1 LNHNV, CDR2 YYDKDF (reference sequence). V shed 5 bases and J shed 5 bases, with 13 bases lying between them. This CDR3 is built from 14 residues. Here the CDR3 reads CATSPERGDQPQHF. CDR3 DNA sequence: TGTGCCACCAGCCCGGAAAGGGGGGATCAGCCCCAGCATTTT. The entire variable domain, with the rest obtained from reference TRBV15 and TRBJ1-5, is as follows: DAMVIQNPRYQVTQFGKPVTLSCSQTLNHNVMYWYQQKSSQAPKLLFHYYDKDFNNEADTPDNFQSRRPNTSFCFLDIRSPGLGDTAMYLCATSPERGDQPQHFGDGTRLSIL.

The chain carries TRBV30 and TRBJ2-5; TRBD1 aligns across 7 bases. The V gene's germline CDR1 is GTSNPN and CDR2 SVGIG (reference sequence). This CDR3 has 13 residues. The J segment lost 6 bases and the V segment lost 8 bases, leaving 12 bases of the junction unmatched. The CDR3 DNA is TGTGCCGCACAAGGCGCAGGGGGAAAGACCCAGTACTTC. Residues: CAAQGAGGKTQYF.

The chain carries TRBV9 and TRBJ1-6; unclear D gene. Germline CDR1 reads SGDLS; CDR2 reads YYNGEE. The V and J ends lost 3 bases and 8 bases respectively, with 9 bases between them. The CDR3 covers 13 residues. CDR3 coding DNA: TGTGCCAGCAGCGACGGAGGACATTCACCCCTCCACTTT. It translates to CASSDGGHSPLHF.

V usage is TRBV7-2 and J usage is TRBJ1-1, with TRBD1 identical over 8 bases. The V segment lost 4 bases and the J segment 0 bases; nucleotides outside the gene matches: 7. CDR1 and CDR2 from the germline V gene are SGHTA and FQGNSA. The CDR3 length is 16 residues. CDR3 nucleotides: TGTGCCAGCAGCTCCTTTGACAGGGGACTGAACACTGAAGCTTTCTTT. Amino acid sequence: CASSSFDRGLNTEAFF.

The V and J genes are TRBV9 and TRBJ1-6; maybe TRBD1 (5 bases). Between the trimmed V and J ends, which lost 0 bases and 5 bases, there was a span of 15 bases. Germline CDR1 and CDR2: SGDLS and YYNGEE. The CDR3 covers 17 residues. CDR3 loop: CASSVGIRARDNSPLHF. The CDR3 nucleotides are TGTGCCAGCAGCGTAGGTATCAGGGCCCGGGATAATTCACCCCTCCACTTT.

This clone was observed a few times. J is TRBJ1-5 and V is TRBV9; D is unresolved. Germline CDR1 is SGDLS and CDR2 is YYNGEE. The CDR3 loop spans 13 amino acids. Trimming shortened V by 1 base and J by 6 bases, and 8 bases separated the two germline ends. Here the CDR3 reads CASSVFPGQPQHF. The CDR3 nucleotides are TGTGCCAGCAGCGTATTCCCGGGTCAGCCCCAGCATTTT.

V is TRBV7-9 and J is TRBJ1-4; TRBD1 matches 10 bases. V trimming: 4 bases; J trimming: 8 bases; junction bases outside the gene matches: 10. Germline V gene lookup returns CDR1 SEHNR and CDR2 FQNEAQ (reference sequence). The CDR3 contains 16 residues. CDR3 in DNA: TGTGCCAGCAGCTCCCGGGACAGGGGTGCCGAGGAAAAACTGTTTTTT. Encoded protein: CASSSRDRGAEEKLFF.